Listed here are 24 T cell receptor beta chains from one sample, sequenced in a study of shared clonotypes between healthy human individuals. Measured with immunoSEQ multiplex PCR; TCRdb has only the in-frame clones, and not every one. The top ten clones hold more than 10% of a sample with 450,000 to 650,000 clones, roughly 79% of them seen once. Sequenced input: PBMCs. All receptors come from a woman aged 40-49 years in good health. Some clones in this sample may be carry-over from other donors' samples.

This clone was recorded a few times. The V gene is TRBV5-6, the J gene TRBJ1-5; 10 bases agree with TRBD1. V lost 2 bases and J lost 8; bases outside the gene matches: 4. The CDR3 spans 14 residues. Germline CDR1 and CDR2: SGHDT and YYEEEE. DNA of the CDR3: TGTGCCAGCAGCTTCCGGGACAGGGGTGAGCCCCAGCATTTT. Translation: CASSFRDRGEPQHF.

The chain couples TRBV28 to TRBJ2-5, with a possible D match to TRBD1 (5 bases). CDR3 size: 14 residues. The V end was cut by 3 bases, the J end by 4 bases, with 12 bases between. Germline loops: CDR1 MDHEN, CDR2 SYDVKM. DNA for the CDR3: TGTGCCAGCAGTTTTCAGGGTTTGGGAGAGACCCAGTACTTC. Protein sequence: CASSFQGLGETQYF.

The chain couples TRBV18 to TRBJ2-1, with 13 bases aligning to TRBD2. This CDR3 has 16 residues. Germline values: CDR1 KGHSH, CDR2 LQKENI. Trimming removed 3 bases from V and 8 bases from J; junction bases left unmatched: 7. Here the CDR3 DNA reads TGTGCCAGCTCACCCCCTGGACTAGCGGGAGTTTATGAGCAGTTCTTC. Translation: CASSPPGLAGVYEQFF.

This clone appeared once. This sample includes further DNA sequences coding for the same CDR3. This chain uses TRBV7-9 with TRBJ1-2; no clear D. Germline loops: CDR1 SEHNR, CDR2 FQNEAQ (reference sequence). This CDR3 is 12 amino acids long. The V and J ends lost 1 base and 5 bases respectively, with 5 bases between them. CDR3 nucleotides: TGTGCCAGCAGCTTAGGGGTTTATGGCTACACCTTC. It translates to CASSLGVYGYTF. Filled out from reference TRBV7-9 and TRBJ1-2, the complete variable domain reads DTGVSQNPRHKITKRGQNVTFRCDPISEHNRLYWYRQTLGQGPEFLTYFQNEAQLEKSRLLSDRFSAERPKGSFSTLEIQRTEQGDSAMYLCASSLGVYGYTFGSGTRLTVV.

A single count supports this clone. The chain links TRBV4-2 to TRBJ2-2; D is unresolved. The germline V and J ends were trimmed by 1 base and 2 bases, with 11 bases remaining between them. Germline V lookup: CDR1 LGHNA, CDR2 YNFKEQ. The length of the CDR3 is 16 residues. The CDR3 DNA is TGTGCCAGCAGCCAAGGGGCTGCGGTTAACACCGGGGAGCTGTTTTTT. Protein: CASSQGAAVNTGELFF.

The chain recombines TRBV6-4 with TRBJ2-1, with D possibly TRBD1 on 6 matching bases. Germline V gene sequence: CDR1 MRHNA, CDR2 SNTAGT. The V end was cut by 0 bases, the J end by 11 bases, with 11 bases between. The CDR3 sequence is 13 residues long. CDR3 protein: CASSDSLQGKQFF. The CDR3 region has the DNA TGTGCCAGCAGTGACTCGCTTCAGGGGAAGCAGTTCTTC.

V is TRBV7-8 and J is TRBJ2-7; TRBD2 agrees at 7 bases. After removal of 1 base from V and 2 bases from J, the junction contained 5 bases not matched to a gene. The germline gives CDR1 SGHVS, CDR2 FQNEAQ. The CDR3 totals 15 residues. CDR3 coding DNA: TGTGCCAGCAGCTTAGACCTAGCGGAAACCTACGAGCAGTACTTC. This gives the protein CASSLDLAETYEQYF.

The chain couples TRBV19 to TRBJ1-5, with D possibly TRBD1 on 5 matching bases. The CDR3 length is 12 residues. The germline CDR1 and CDR2 sequences are LNHDA and SQIVND (reference sequence). The DNA of the CDR3 is TGTGGAACGGGGGTCGCCAATCAGCCCCAGCATTTT. This encodes CGTGVANQPQHF.

The J gene is TRBJ2-5, the V gene TRBV30; D is tentatively TRBD1 or TRBD2 (5 bases each). Trimming shortened V by 2 bases and J by 1 base, and 11 bases separated the two germline ends. Germline V CDR1 and CDR2: GTSNPN, SVGIG (reference sequence). This CDR3 has 14 residues. DNA of the CDR3: TGTGCCTGGAGTAGGTCTGGGGGCCAAGAGACCCAGTACTTC. Protein sequence: CAWSRSGGQETQYF. The variable domain in full, completed from reference TRBV30 and TRBJ2-5, reads SQTIHQWPATLVQPVGSPLSLECTVEGTSNPNLYWYRQAAGRGLQLLFYSVGIGQISSEVPQNLSASRPQDRQFILSSKKLLLSDSGFYLCAWSRSGGQETQYFGPGTRLLVL.

The chain couples TRBV10-1 to TRBJ2-2, with 12 bases matching TRBD2. Per the germline V gene, CDR1 is WNHNN and CDR2 is SYGVQD (reference sequence). J gave up 7 bases and V 8 bases, and 14 bases lay outside the gene matches. The length of the CDR3 is 17 residues. DNA of the CDR3: TGCGCCAGCTTGACTAGCGGGAGCCCTCCGTTGGGCGGGGAGCTGTTTTTT. As protein: CASLTSGSPPLGGELFF.

The chain links TRBV2 to TRBJ2-5, with 11 bases aligning to TRBD2. The end of the DNA fits TRBJ2-7 better, so the J call may be wrong. This CDR3 has 15 amino acids. CDR1 and CDR2 from the germline V gene are SNHLY and FYNNEI. CDR3: CASRAGTSGTYEQYF. As DNA, the CDR3 is TGTGCCAGCAGAGCCGGGACTAGCGGTACTTACGAGCAGTACTTC.

At least ten counts were recorded for this clone. The rearrangement links TRBV28 to TRBJ1-5; 7 bases match TRBD1. V was clipped by 4 bases and J by 3 bases; unmatched bases: 6. From germline, CDR1 is MDHEN and CDR2 SYDVKM. The CDR3 is 15 residues long. The CDR3 protein is CASSSPTGNNQPQHF. The CDR3 DNA reads as TGTGCCAGCAGTTCCCCGACAGGGAACAATCAGCCCCAGCATTTT.

The chain couples TRBV5-1 to TRBJ2-3; possibly TRBD1 or TRBD2 for D (6 bases each). CDR1 and CDR2 from the germline V gene are SGHRS and YFSETQ. The V gene lost 0 bases and the J gene lost 6 bases, with 17 bases spanning the gap. The CDR3 covers 16 residues. CDR3 bases: TGCGCCAGCAGCTTGGGCTCGGGGGCCAACCGGGATACGCAGTATTTT. Its protein is CASSLGSGANRDTQYF.

This clone was found once. The V gene is TRBV7-2, the J gene TRBJ2-7, with TRBD1 matching over 7 bases. The CDR3 has 14 amino acids. CDR1 and CDR2 from the germline V gene are SGHTA and FQGNSA. V shed 3 bases, J shed 0 bases, and the junction held 2 bases outside the gene matches. CDR3 nucleotides: TGTGCCAGCAGCTTCACAGGGGACTCCTACGAGCAGTACTTC. Protein product: CASSFTGDSYEQYF.

This chain links TRBV16 with TRBJ1-2, with TRBD1 matching over 10 bases. Germline lookup yields CDR1 KGHSY and CDR2 FQNENV. The CDR3 spans 15 residues. Trimming at V came to 5 bases and at J to 2 bases, leaving 5 bases not matched to a gene. CDR3 region: CASSDRGRRNYGYTF. CDR3 nucleotides: TGTGCCAGCAGCGACAGGGGGCGGAGGAACTATGGCTACACCTTC.

This clone was recorded a few times. Other DNA sequences in the same sample also yield this CDR3. The rearrangement uses TRBV5-1 and TRBJ2-3, with 12 positions matching TRBD2. Germline V gives CDR1 SGHRS, CDR2 YFSETQ. CDR3 length: 18 amino acids. The V and J ends lost 0 bases and 4 bases, in that order; junction bases with no gene match: 9. The CDR3 coding sequence is TGCGCCAGCAGCTTGGGACTAGCGGGAGTTAGGAGCGCAGATACGCAGTATTTT. Protein sequence: CASSLGLAGVRSADTQYF.

The chain couples TRBV9 to TRBJ2-7, with 9 bases aligning to TRBD2. This CDR3 has 15 amino acids. Trimming at V came to 2 bases and at J to 3 bases, leaving 6 bases not matched to a gene. The germline CDR1 and CDR2 sequences are SGDLS and YYNGEE. The CDR3 DNA sequence: TGTGCCAGCAGCGTTGGTCCTAGCGGGAACTACGAGCAGTACTTC. The encoded protein is CASSVGPSGNYEQYF. Using reference TRBV9 and TRBJ2-7 for the parts outside the CDR3, the full variable domain is DSGVTQTPKHLITATGQRVTLRCSPRSGDLSVYWYQQSLDQGLQFLIQYYNGEERAKGNILERFSAQQFPDLHSELNLSSLELGDSALYFCASSVGPSGNYEQYFGPGTRLTVT.

This chain links TRBV5-1 with TRBJ1-2; 7 bases agree with TRBD1. With 6 bases clipped from V and 4 bases from J, the junction kept 12 bases outside the gene matches. Germline CDR1 SGHRS, CDR2 YFSETQ. This CDR3 spans 15 amino acids. Here the CDR3 DNA reads TGCGCCAGCAAGCAAACCGGGACAGACCTCTATGGCTACACCTTC. Translation: CASKQTGTDLYGYTF.

The chain employs TRBV11-2 and TRBJ2-3, with D tentatively TRBD1 (6 bases). The CDR3 is 18 residues long. The V gene lost 0 bases and the J gene lost 1 base, with 17 bases spanning the gap. The germline gives CDR1 SGHAT, CDR2 FQNNGV. In nucleotides, the CDR3 is TGTGCCAGCAGCTTAGACGGACCCTCGAGACAGGGCACAGATACGCAGTATTTT. Amino acids: CASSLDGPSRQGTDTQYF. The full variable domain, its missing parts supplied by reference TRBV11-2 and TRBJ2-3, is EAGVAQSPRYKIIEKRQSVAFWCNPISGHATLYWYQQILGQGPKLLIQFQNNGVVDDSQLPKDRFSAERLKGVDSTLKIQPAKLEDSAVYLCASSLDGPSRQGTDTQYFGPGTRLTVL.

J is TRBJ2-3 and V is TRBV5-1; 7 bases map to TRBD2. Germline trimming cut 3 bases from V and 1 base from J; bases unmatched to any gene: 5. The CDR3 contains 15 residues. CDR1 and CDR2 from the germline V gene are SGHRS and YFSETQ. The CDR3 sequence is CASSSSTSRTDTQYF. CDR3 DNA sequence: TGCGCCAGCAGCTCCTCGACTAGCCGCACAGATACGCAGTATTTT.

V usage is TRBV6-5 and J usage is TRBJ1-1, with 8 nucleotides matching TRBD1. J gave up 4 bases and V 5 bases, and 6 bases lay outside the gene matches. The CDR3 covers 14 residues. The V gene's germline CDR1 is MNHEY and CDR2 SVGAGI. The CDR3 bases are TGTGCCAGCAGTGCACAGGGGGTGAGCACTGAAGCTTTCTTT. Its translation is CASSAQGVSTEAFF.

The CDR3 DNA sequence: TGTGCCAGCAGAGACACAGGGTCCTATGGCTACACCTTC. Translation gives CASRDTGSYGYTF. This sequence joins TRBV6-1 and TRBJ1-2, with D perhaps TRBD1 (6 bases). V was shortened by 6 bases and J by 4 bases, with 12 bases between the two germline ends. The CDR3 totals 13 residues. Germline values: CDR1 MNHNS, CDR2 SASEGT.

The chain has TRBV7-2 and TRBJ2-1; the D gene is possibly TRBD1 (6 bases). V lost 1 base and J 6 bases, leaving 7 bases between the germline ends. Looked up from germline, CDR1 is SGHTA and CDR2 is FQGNSA. The CDR3 has 13 residues. CDR3 sequence (DNA): TGTGCCAGCAGCTTAGAACAGGGCAATGAGCAGTTCTTC. It yields the protein CASSLEQGNEQFF.

This chain connects TRBV11-3 to TRBJ1-1; D is undetermined. Trimming left V 0 bases short and J 1 base short, with 6 bases between. The CDR3 length is 14 residues. The V gene's germline CDR1 is SGHNT and CDR2 YENEEA. The CDR3 spells CASSLDPTNTEAFF. CDR3 nucleotide sequence: TGTGCCAGCAGCTTAGATCCTACGAACACTGAAGCTTTCTTT.